A single sample gave rise to the 13 T cell receptor beta chains below, sequenced in a study of T cell repertoires in cytomegalovirus infection. One entry per CDR3 protein, called by TCRdb with MiXCR from the reads. The table has roughly 800,000 distinct CDR3 sequences, 25% to 35% seen once. These receptors have no known antigen. The sample here was cultured CD8+ T cells from PBMCs, taken from culture after CMV antigen stimulation. These receptors came from a human donor in good health (CMV status not recorded). Some clones in this sample may be carry-over from other donors' samples.

The chain couples TRBV27 to TRBJ1-3, with D unresolved. The V end was cut by 1 base, the J end by 0 bases, with 7 bases between. The length of the CDR3 is 15 residues. CDR1 is MNHEY and CDR2 is SMNVEV in the germline V gene (reference sequence). CDR3 protein: CASSLYRGSGNTIYF. CDR3 DNA: TGTGCCAGCAGTTTATACCGGGGCTCTGGAAACACCATATATTTT.

There are many counts of this clonotype. The chain has TRBV27 and TRBJ1-4; 7 positions match TRBD1. The length of the CDR3 is 13 residues. Germline CDR1 reads MNHEY; CDR2 reads SMNVEV (reference sequence). V shed 8 bases and J 3 bases; nucleotides not matched to a gene: 3. CDR3 nucleotide sequence: TGTGCCAGCCGGGACAGCCCTAATGAAAAACTGTTTTTT. Its protein product is CASRDSPNEKLFF.

This clonotype was observed a handful of times. The rearrangement links TRBV7-6 to TRBJ1-2, with 9 bases identical to TRBD1. This CDR3 is built from 14 residues. The V gene end was trimmed by 7 bases and the J gene end by 8 bases; junction bases not matched to a gene: 11. CDR1 SGHVS and CDR2 FNYEAQ come from the germline V gene. CDR3 amino acids: CASIPNRTGDGYTF. Here the CDR3 DNA reads TGTGCCAGCATCCCTAACCGGACAGGGGACGGCTACACCTTC.

The sample holds many counts of this clonotype. The chain joins TRBV20-1 to TRBJ1-1; 7 nucleotides agree with TRBD1. The CDR3 extends over 15 amino acids. Germline V gives CDR1 DFQATT, CDR2 SNEGSKA (reference sequence). The CDR3 bases are TGCAGCCATCACGCCGGGACAGACCCGAACACTGAAGCTTTCTTT. Residues: CSHHAGTDPNTEAFF.

The chain has TRBV4-1 and TRBJ2-5, with 11 bases fitting TRBD2. V shed 4 bases and J 5 bases; nucleotides not matched to a gene: 9. CDR1 and CDR2 (germline): MGHRA, YSYEKL. This CDR3 is 16 amino acids long. This CDR3 reads CASSLSPTSGIETQYF. The CDR3 DNA sequence: TGCGCCAGCAGCCTCTCCCCGACTAGCGGGATTGAGACCCAGTACTTC.

V is TRBV7-9 and J is TRBJ2-3; 7 nucleotides line up with TRBD1. The germline gives CDR1 SEHNR, CDR2 FQNEAQ (reference sequence). The length of the CDR3 is 16 residues. The V segment lost 1 base and the J segment 1 base; nucleotides outside the gene matches: 5. The CDR3 DNA follows: TGTGCCAGCAGCTTAGAAGGTACAGGGGGCACAGATACGCAGTATTTT. It is translated as CASSLEGTGGTDTQYF. The entire variable domain, with the rest obtained from reference TRBV7-9 and TRBJ2-3, is as follows: DTGVSQNPRHKITKRGQNVTFRCDPISEHNRLYWYRQTLGQGPEFLTYFQNEAQLEKSRLLSDRFSAERPKGSFSTLEIQRTEQGDSAMYLCASSLEGTGGTDTQYFGPGTRLTVL.

This clonotype has ten or more counts. This chain uses TRBV6-5 with TRBJ2-1; D might be TRBD1 or TRBD2, each matching 5 bases. The CDR3 length is 15 residues. Germline V gene sequence: CDR1 MNHEY, CDR2 SVGAGI. V was clipped by 2 bases and J by 1 base, with 9 bases between them. The CDR3 region is CASSYGGPSYNEQFF. CDR3 nucleotide sequence: TGTGCCAGCAGTTACGGGGGTCCTTCCTACAATGAGCAGTTCTTC.

This clonotype was seen repeatedly, ten times or more. The chain combines TRBV9 with TRBJ2-5; 9 nucleotides agree with TRBD1. Germline V lookup: CDR1 SGDLS, CDR2 YYNGEE. This CDR3 comprises 15 residues. V lost 3 bases and J lost 4; bases outside the gene matches: 7. In DNA form, the CDR3 reads TGTGCCAGCAGCGAGGGCGGGACAGGGAGAGAGACCCAGTACTTC. This sequence encodes CASSEGGTGRETQYF.

The chain recombines TRBV10-3 with TRBJ1-6, with D possibly TRBD1 on 5 matching bases. The V gene lost 10 bases and the J gene lost 7 bases, with 14 bases spanning the gap. Germline-derived CDR1 and CDR2 are ENHRY and SYGVKD. CDR3 length: 13 amino acids. CDR3 sequence: CANTQGNNSPLHF. As DNA, the CDR3 is TGTGCCAACACGCAGGGTAACAATTCACCCCTCCACTTT.

This chain connects TRBV7-6 to TRBJ1-1, with 10 bases lining up with TRBD1. CDR3 length: 16 residues. Looked up from germline, CDR1 is SGHVS and CDR2 is FNYEAQ. J lost 11 bases, V lost 3 bases, and 15 bases had no gene match. The CDR3 here is CASSLTGGIATEVAFF. The CDR3 nucleotides are TGTGCCAGCAGCTTGACAGGGGGCATAGCCACTGAAGTGGCTTTCTTT.

The table lists this clonotype with a few counts. CDR3 amino acids: CASRSWKGTDTQYF. CDR3 sequence (DNA): TGTGCCAGCAGGTCCTGGAAGGGCACAGATACGCAGTATTTT. This chain links TRBV12-3 or TRBV12-4 with TRBJ2-3; D gene ambiguous. With 6 bases removed from V and 1 base from J, the gap between germline ends came to 11 bases. The CDR3 loop spans 14 amino acids.

The sample holds a few counts of this clonotype. V and J are TRBV15 and TRBJ2-2; TRBD2 is a possible D gene (6 bases). V was shortened by 3 bases and J by 5 bases, with 10 bases between the two germline ends. This CDR3 comprises 14 residues. The V gene's germline CDR1 is LNHNV and CDR2 YYDKDF (reference sequence). The CDR3 DNA follows: TGTGCCACCAGCAGGGGGACTGGAACCGGGGAGCTGTTTTTT. Encoded protein: CATSRGTGTGELFF.

The chain has TRBV7-6 and TRBJ2-3; 16 nucleotides agree with TRBD2. The trim removed 5 bases at V and 5 bases at J, leaving 4 bases unmatched. The CDR3 runs to 16 residues. The germline V gene has CDR1 SGHVS and CDR2 FNYEAQ. The CDR3 region is CASSGTSGGVLDTQYF. CDR3 DNA sequence: TGTGCCAGCAGCGGGACTAGCGGGGGGGTCTTAGATACGCAGTATTTT.